Sample share makes the clone carrying this T cell receptor (beta chain) medium-sized (0.01 to 0.1%). Its specificity is not known. Time point meaning: sample taken at primary tumor resection. In each case, whole RNA from tumor, nontumor lung or frozen PBMC was sequenced unsorted. The J segment lost 5 bases and the V segment lost 4 bases, leaving 7 bases of the junction unmatched. The CDR3 has 15 residues. Germline V gives CDR1 SGHRS, CDR2 YFSETQ. The data derive from a study of spatial heterogeneity in lung cancer. TCRdb analysed the 5' RACE reads with MiXCR anew, one entry per CDR3 protein. The table lists around 2,000 distinct CDR3 sequences, more than 15% of them singletons. Study findings and constraints: Among tumor T cells, estimated coverage was roughly 7% for alpha chains and around 13% for beta chains. The number of expanded tumor alpha and beta chains correlated with mutation number.

The sequence derives from a male donor with early-stage non-small cell lung cancer. Sequenced material: lung tumor tissue, taken at surgery. The V and J genes are TRBV5-1 and TRBJ2-1; 9 nucleotides match TRBD2. CDR3 sequence reads: CASSRSGRSDNEQFF. The CDR3 DNA follows: TGCGCCAGCAGCCGTAGCGGGAGAAGCGACAATGAGCAGTTCTTC.